The 15 T cell receptor beta chains presented below share a single source sample, sequenced in a study of metastatic and nonmetastatic thyroid tumors. Every patient was untreated before thyroid surgery. MiXCR re-clonotyped the PCR reads for TCRdb. The table lists about 33,000 clones, around 15% of them singletons. Sequenced material: blood. The receptors shown here come from a female donor with papillary thyroid cancer or a benign thyroid nodule (not recorded which). Some clones in this sample may be carry-over from other donors' samples.

The CDR3 sequence is CASSLNFRDRAYSNQPQHF. In DNA form, the CDR3 reads TGTGCCAGCAGCTTAAACTTCCGGGACAGGGCTTATAGCAATCAGCCCCAGCATTTT. The chain joins TRBV7-3 to TRBJ1-5, with 9 bases matching TRBD1. The ends lost 1 base at V and 0 bases at J; junction bases unmatched: 10. Germline assignment: CDR1 SGHTA and CDR2 FQGTGA. The CDR3 sequence is 19 residues long.

This clone was seen ten or more times. The chain joins TRBV6-1 to TRBJ1-5, with D perhaps matching TRBD1 (5 bases). CDR1 is MNHNS and CDR2 is SASEGT in the germline V gene. With 6 bases removed from V and 0 bases from J, the gap between germline ends came to 12 bases. This CDR3 comprises 15 residues. The CDR3 is CASSAPTDSNQPQHF. The CDR3 DNA sequence: TGTGCCAGCAGCGCCCCGACAGATAGCAATCAGCCCCAGCATTTT.

This clone was counted at least ten times. The V call is TRBV28, the J call TRBJ2-1; 9 bases match TRBD2. V trimming: 2 bases; J trimming: 16 bases; junction bases outside the gene matches: 12. The CDR3 spans 14 residues. Germline CDR1 is MDHEN and CDR2 is SYDVKM. CDR3 sequence reads: CASSLGRGGANDFF. The CDR3, as DNA: TGTGCCAGCAGTTTAGGGCGCGGGGGGGCGAATGATTTCTTC.

V gene TRBV5-1 combines with J gene TRBJ2-1; 7 bases agree with TRBD2. J was trimmed by 6 bases and V by 5 bases; bases with no gene match: 11. This CDR3 contains 15 residues. From germline, CDR1 is SGHRS and CDR2 YFSETQ. The CDR3 spells CASSGGDYLTNEQFF. Written as DNA, the CDR3 is TGCGCCAGCAGTGGGGGGGACTACCTGACCAATGAGCAGTTCTTC.

This clone was seen at least ten times. The CDR3 bases are TGTGCCAGCTCACCGCGACAGGGCCAAGAGACCCAGTACTTC. Encoded protein: CASSPRQGQETQYF. The chain uses TRBV18 and TRBJ2-5; 7 bases are a match to TRBD1. V lost 3 bases, J lost 1 base, and 2 bases stayed unmatched. This CDR3 contains 14 residues. The V gene's germline CDR1 is KGHSH and CDR2 LQKENI.

Notes on this clone: Its ends do not fully match the called genes, so a read error is possible. This chain uses TRBV6-1 with TRBJ1-2; D remains ambiguous. CDR1 MNHNS and CDR2 SASEGT come from the germline V gene. CDR3 size: 15 residues. DNA of the CDR3: TGTGCTAGCAGTGATCTTTCGGCCTCCTTCTATGGCTACACCTTC. Translated: CASSDLSASFYGYTF.

This clone occurred many times. The chain combines TRBV5-4 with TRBJ2-1; a possible D gene is TRBD1 (5 bases). Germline V gives CDR1 SGHNT, CDR2 YYREEE (reference sequence). V lost 0 bases and J 7 bases, leaving 17 bases between the germline ends. This CDR3 is 16 amino acids long. The CDR3 is CASSLEIRAVRNEQFF. In DNA form, the CDR3 reads TGTGCCAGCAGCTTGGAGATCAGGGCTGTTAGGAATGAGCAGTTCTTC.

Details on this clone: A junction end diverges from the germline sequence, so it may reflect a read error. The V gene is TRBV28, the J gene TRBJ1-1, with no clear D. Per the germline V gene, CDR1 is MDHEN and CDR2 is SYDVKM. CDR3 length: 14 residues. This chain's CDR3 is CASSSPRSGYGAFF. CDR3 sequence (DNA): TGTGCAAGCAGTTCGCCGAGGTCGGGATACGGAGCTTTCTTT. The full variable domain, completed using reference TRBV28 and TRBJ1-1, is DVKVTQSSRYLVKRTGEKVFLECVQDMDHENMFWYRQDPGLGLRLIYFSYDVKMKEKGDIPEGYSVSREKKERFSLILESASTNQTSMYLCASSSPRSGYGAFFGQGTRLTVV.

J is TRBJ2-2 and V is TRBV5-1; TRBD2 agrees at 12 bases. CDR1 and CDR2 from the germline V gene are SGHRS and YFSETQ. The length of the CDR3 is 18 residues. V dropped 3 bases and J dropped 6; count of bases not matched to a gene: 12. The CDR3 DNA reads TGCGCCAGCAGCTCCCTGACTAGCGGGAGTTCTGTCGCCGGGGAGCTGTTTTTT. This codes for CASSSLTSGSSVAGELFF. The full variable domain, its missing parts supplied by reference TRBV5-1 and TRBJ2-2, is KAGVTQTPRYLIKTRGQQVTLSCSPISGHRSVSWYQQTPGQGLQFLFEYFSETQRNKGNFPGRFSGRQFSNSRSEMNVSTLELGDSALYLCASSSLTSGSSVAGELFFGEGSRLTVL.

This clone was recorded many times. The V gene is TRBV3-1, the J gene TRBJ2-1; TRBD2 agrees at 7 bases. Unmatched junction bases numbered 4, after V lost 5 bases and J lost 0 bases. The CDR3 loop spans 15 amino acids. CDR1 and CDR2 from the germline V gene are LGHDT and YNNKEL (reference sequence). The CDR3 sequence: CASSKTSPSYNEQFF. The CDR3 DNA reads as TGTGCCAGCAGCAAGACTAGCCCCTCCTACAATGAGCAGTTCTTC.

The rearrangement links TRBV10-1 to TRBJ2-7; D not resolved. Germline V gene data show CDR1 as WNHNN and CDR2 as SYGVQD (reference sequence). V was clipped by 3 bases and J by 6 bases, with 9 bases between them. The CDR3 has 12 amino acids. CDR3 region: CASSDDLGEQYF. The CDR3 region has the DNA TGCGCCAGCAGTGACGACCTCGGCGAGCAGTACTTC.

Points on this clone: Mismatch with germline at one junction end may stem from a read error. The rearrangement links TRBV28 to TRBJ2-7; tentative D call: TRBD2 (6 bases). CDR3 length: 16 amino acids. The germline CDR1 and CDR2 sequences are MDHEN and SYDVKM. Here the CDR3 reads CASSTSWISGEQGPDF. CDR3 sequence (DNA): TGTGCCAGCAGTACATCCTGGATATCGGGAGAGCAGGGTCCGGACTTC.

This clone was counted at least ten times. The genes are TRBV28 and TRBJ2-1, with D tentatively TRBD2 (5 bases). Germline V gene lookup returns CDR1 MDHEN and CDR2 SYDVKM. The V and J ends lost 5 bases and 6 bases respectively, with 8 bases between them. There are 12 residues in the CDR3. The CDR3 protein is CASSRTANEQFF. The CDR3 DNA follows: TGTGCCAGCAGTCGGACTGCCAATGAGCAGTTCTTC.

V usage is TRBV20-1 and J usage is TRBJ1-2; TRBD1 aligns across 8 bases. This CDR3 comprises 14 residues. Germline CDR1 reads DFQATT; CDR2 reads SNEGSKA (reference sequence). V lost 3 bases, J lost 8 bases, and 11 bases stayed unmatched. Here the CDR3 DNA reads TGCAGTGCTAGGCAAGGACAGGGTGCTAGCGGCTACACCTTC. Protein: CSARQGQGASGYTF.

This clone showed up many times. V and J are TRBV19 and TRBJ1-3, with D tentatively TRBD1 (5 bases). The CDR3 is 15 residues long. V shed 4 bases and J shed 1 base, with 11 bases lying between them. Germline V gives CDR1 LNHDA, CDR2 SQIVND (reference sequence). As DNA, the CDR3 is TGTGCCAGTAGTAATCAGGGAACTTCTGGAAACACCATATATTTT. Residues: CASSNQGTSGNTIYF. Together with reference TRBV19 and TRBJ1-3, the CDR3 gives the full variable domain: DGGITQSPKYLFRKEGQNVTLSCEQNLNHDAMYWYRQDPGQGLRLIYYSQIVNDFQKGDIAEGYSVSREKKESFPLTVTSAQKNPTAFYLCASSNQGTSGNTIYFGEGSWLTVV.